A single sample is the source of the 25 T cell receptor beta chains below, sequenced in a study of cytotoxic CD8 clonotypes in ibrutinib-treated CLL. Sequencing was performed with immunoSEQ multiplex PCR; in TCRdb, only in-frame clones are kept and a portion is missing. The sample includes 120,000 to 150,000 clones, about 72% of them seen just once. The sequences come from PBMCs, collected after 12 months of ibrutinib treatment. The receptors originated from a human donor with chronic lymphocytic leukemia.

J is TRBJ1-1 and V is TRBV7-2, with D unclear. The CDR3 sequence is 13 residues long. Trimming removed 2 bases at V and 11 bases at J, with 15 bases between. Germline CDR1 reads SGHTA; CDR2 reads FQGNSA. The CDR3 protein is CASSLSIGSVAFF. The CDR3 coding sequence is TGTGCCAGCAGCTTAAGTATTGGTTCGGTGGCTTTCTTT.

The rearrangement links TRBV30 to TRBJ1-1, with 10 nucleotides matching TRBD1. Germline CDR1 is GTSNPN and CDR2 is SVGIG (reference sequence). V shed 0 bases, J shed 5 bases, and the junction held 3 bases outside the gene matches. The CDR3 is made up of 14 amino acids. CDR3 nucleotide sequence: TGTGCCTGGAGTGTAGGGGACAGGGGAACTGAAGCTTTCTTT. Translating it yields CAWSVGDRGTEAFF.

This clone has only one observation. The gene calls are TRBV4-1 and TRBJ2-7, with D possibly matching TRBD2 (6 bases). This CDR3 contains 15 residues. Germline V gene lookup returns CDR1 MGHRA and CDR2 YSYEKL. V was trimmed by 4 bases and J by 3 bases, leaving 16 bases between them. The CDR3 region has the DNA TGCGCCAGCAGCCCCGGGGTTCTGGGGGGCTACGAGCAGTACTTC. Protein product: CASSPGVLGGYEQYF.

V is TRBV6-1 and J is TRBJ1-4; a weak D match, TRBD1 (5 bases). Deletions cut 1 base from V and 8 bases from J, with 11 bases between. This CDR3 comprises 14 residues. CDR1 is MNHNS and CDR2 is SASEGT in the germline V gene. The CDR3 region has the DNA TGTGCCAGCAGTGAAGTGGGGAGGGGCGAAAAACTGTTTTTT. Translated, it gives CASSEVGRGEKLFF.

The chain carries TRBV15 and TRBJ1-5; a weak D match, TRBD1 (6 bases). CDR3 length equals 14 residues. The germline V gene encodes CDR1 LNHNV and CDR2 YYDKDF (reference sequence). The V end lost 6 bases, the J end lost 4 bases, and 13 bases lay between the germline ends. The CDR3 nucleotides read TGTGCCACCAGGAGCCGGACAGCAAATCAGCCCCAGCATTTT. As protein: CATRSRTANQPQHF.

This chain uses TRBV28 with TRBJ1-2; 8 nucleotides align to TRBD1. V lost 3 bases, J lost 3 bases, and 3 bases stayed unmatched. Germline CDR1 MDHEN, CDR2 SYDVKM. The CDR3 is made up of 14 amino acids. The DNA of the CDR3 is TGTGCCAGCAGTTTGGAGGGACAGGACTATGGCTACACCTTC. Its translation is CASSLEGQDYGYTF.

V and J are TRBV6-1 and TRBJ2-1; 8 positions agree with TRBD1. CDR3 length: 15 residues. Germline CDR1 is MNHNS and CDR2 is SASEGT. With V trimmed by 6 bases and J by 7 bases, 11 bases remained unmatched. CDR3 loop: CASSLWQGAENEQFF. DNA for the CDR3: TGTGCCAGCAGCCTCTGGCAGGGGGCCGAGAATGAGCAGTTCTTC.

This rearrangement joins TRBV7-2 to TRBJ1-2; 7 positions agree with TRBD1. Trimming cost V 1 base and J 0 bases; bases outside gene matches: 8. CDR3 size: 17 residues. The germline V gene encodes CDR1 SGHTA and CDR2 FQGNSA. As DNA, the CDR3 is TGTGCCAGCAGCTTAGGAGGGACAGCAACACCTAACTATGGCTACACCTTC. Amino acid sequence: CASSLGGTATPNYGYTF. Drawing the rest from reference TRBV7-2 and TRBJ1-2, the complete variable domain is GAGVSQSPSNKVTEKGKDVELRCDPISGHTALYWYRQSLGQGLEFLIYFQGNSAPDKSGLPSDRFSAERTGGSVSTLTIQRTQQEDSAVYLCASSLGGTATPNYGYTFGSGTRLTVV.

The V gene is TRBV19, the J gene TRBJ2-5; D perhaps matches TRBD2 (7 bases). From germline, CDR1 is LNHDA and CDR2 SQIVND (reference sequence). CDR3 length: 15 residues. V was shortened by 4 bases and J by 5 bases, with 17 bases between the two germline ends. The CDR3 region has the DNA TGTGCCAGTAGTAGTTCCCCAGGGGAGGGGGAGACCCAGTACTTC. Protein sequence: CASSSSPGEGETQYF.

The rearrangement links TRBV5-4 to TRBJ2-1, with 8 positions matching TRBD1. The V gene end was trimmed by 4 bases and the J gene end by 1 base; junction bases not matched to a gene: 4. Germline CDR1 reads SGHNT; CDR2 reads YYREEE (reference sequence). The CDR3 runs to 15 residues. The CDR3 nucleotides read TGTGCCAGCAGCCGTGACAGGGGTTCCTACAATGAGCAGTTCTTC. This gives the protein CASSRDRGSYNEQFF.

This chain connects TRBV6-1 to TRBJ1-3; D not certain. The V gene lost 3 bases and the J gene lost 4 bases, with 7 bases spanning the gap. Germline values: CDR1 MNHNS, CDR2 SASEGT. The CDR3 length is 13 residues. The DNA for the CDR3 is TGTGCCAGCAGTGACATCTGGGGAAACACCATATATTTT. This codes for CASSDIWGNTIYF.

The rearrangement links TRBV28 to TRBJ2-2; 12 positions agree with TRBD1. This CDR3 has 16 residues. The germline V gene encodes CDR1 MDHEN and CDR2 SYDVKM. V lost 6 bases and J lost 7; bases outside the gene matches: 9. CDR3 loop: CASRGQGAPTGGELFF. For the CDR3, the DNA is TGTGCCAGCAGGGGACAGGGGGCCCCAACAGGCGGGGAGCTGTTTTTT. Based on the CDR3 plus reference TRBV28 and TRBJ2-2, the full variable domain is DVKVTQSSRYLVKRTGEKVFLECVQDMDHENMFWYRQDPGLGLRLIYFSYDVKMKEKGDIPEGYSVSREKKERFSLILESASTNQTSMYLCASRGQGAPTGGELFFGEGSRLTVL.

The chain uses TRBV9 and TRBJ2-7; D is possibly TRBD2 (6 bases). This CDR3 comprises 15 residues. Trimming removed 1 base at V and 1 base at J, with 12 bases between. Germline lookup yields CDR1 SGDLS and CDR2 YYNGEE. This chain's CDR3 is CASSVTSLPSYEQYF. DNA of the CDR3: TGTGCCAGCAGCGTAACTAGCTTACCTTCCTACGAGCAGTACTTC.

This chain links TRBV18 with TRBJ2-7; D remains unclear. The CDR3 loop spans 12 amino acids. Germline CDR1 is KGHSH and CDR2 is LQKENI. V lost 1 base and J 4 bases, leaving 5 bases between the germline ends. The CDR3 DNA reads as TGTGCCAGCTCACCACGAGAATACGAGCAGTACTTC. Encoded protein: CASSPREYEQYF. The whole variable domain, filled in from reference TRBV18 and TRBJ2-7, reads NAGVMQNPRHLVRRRGQEARLRCSPMKGHSHVYWYRQLPEEGLKFMVYLQKENIIDESGMPKERFSAEFPKEGPSILRIQQVVRGDSAAYFCASSPREYEQYFGPGTRLTVT.

The chain combines TRBV6-5 with TRBJ2-5, with D possibly matching TRBD1 (5 bases). The J call could be wrong; TRBJ2-7 is a better fit for the DNA end. The CDR3 runs 16 residues. Germline V gene data show CDR1 as MNHEY and CDR2 as SVGAGI. The CDR3 here is CASSYLPTVDSYEQYF. The DNA for the CDR3 is TGTGCCAGCAGTTACTTACCGACAGTGGACTCCTACGAGCAGTACTTC.

This clone was counted a few times. The genes are TRBV19 and TRBJ1-2, with 8 bases matching TRBD1. The CDR3 totals 14 residues. Germline CDR1 and CDR2: LNHDA and SQIVND (reference sequence). With 5 bases clipped from V and 4 bases from J, the junction kept 6 bases outside the gene matches. DNA of the CDR3: TGTGCCAGTAGTGGCCGGGACAGGCCCTATGGCTACACCTTC. Translated, it gives CASSGRDRPYGYTF.

This clone showed up just once. The rearrangement joins TRBV7-2 to TRBJ1-4; no clear D. V gave up 0 bases and J gave up 5 bases, with 13 bases separating them. This CDR3 is 16 amino acids long. Germline V gene lookup returns CDR1 SGHTA and CDR2 FQGNSA. CDR3 sequence reads: CASSLAPFVINEKLFF. DNA of the CDR3: TGTGCCAGCAGCTTAGCGCCTTTCGTGATCAATGAAAAACTGTTTTTT.

The J gene is TRBJ2-7, the V gene TRBV7-2; 11 bases align to TRBD2. CDR1 and CDR2 from the germline V gene are SGHTA and FQGNSA. V was clipped by 1 base and J by 2 bases; unmatched bases: 10. The CDR3 length is 18 residues. This chain's CDR3 is CASSLVVASGRITYEQYF. CDR3 DNA: TGTGCCAGCAGCTTAGTTGTGGCTAGCGGGAGGATAACCTACGAGCAGTACTTC.

This clone appeared a few times. The chain is built from TRBV6-1 and TRBJ1-5; D may be TRBD1 (5 bases). There are 14 residues in the CDR3. CDR1 and CDR2 (germline): MNHNS, SASEGT. Trimming stripped 6 bases from V and 7 bases from J, with 16 bases between. CDR3: CASSGDLGGQPQHF. In DNA form, the CDR3 reads TGTGCCAGCAGCGGGGACTTAGGCGGGCAGCCCCAGCATTTT.

Only one count was recorded for this clone. The rearrangement uses TRBV18 and TRBJ2-3; D is possibly TRBD1 (5 bases). CDR1 and CDR2 from the germline V gene are KGHSH and LQKENI. The CDR3 contains 17 residues. V lost 3 bases to trimming and J lost 1 base, with 17 bases between them. The CDR3 loop reads CASSPPWQGLGTDTQYF. The CDR3, as DNA: TGTGCCAGCTCACCCCCCTGGCAGGGCCTGGGCACAGATACGCAGTATTTT. The variable domain in full, completed from reference TRBV18 and TRBJ2-3, reads NAGVMQNPRHLVRRRGQEARLRCSPMKGHSHVYWYRQLPEEGLKFMVYLQKENIIDESGMPKERFSAEFPKEGPSILRIQQVVRGDSAAYFCASSPPWQGLGTDTQYFGPGTRLTVL.

The genes are TRBV7-2 and TRBJ2-7; D is unclear. V lost 1 base, J lost 3 bases, and 10 bases lay in between. In germline, CDR1 is SGHTA, CDR2 FQGNSA. CDR3 length: 14 residues. The CDR3 is CASSLELGRYEQYF. The CDR3 DNA reads TGTGCCAGCAGCTTAGAGTTAGGGCGCTACGAGCAGTACTTC.

In this sample, this clone turned up many times. This sequence joins TRBV30 and TRBJ2-7; TRBD2 matches 9 bases. The CDR3 is 14 amino acids. Germline CDR1 GTSNPN, CDR2 SVGIG (reference sequence). The V and J ends lost 0 bases and 0 bases, in that order; junction bases with no gene match: 0. The CDR3 DNA reads as TGTGCCTGGAGTGTAGCGGGGGGCTCCTACGAGCAGTACTTC. The encoded protein is CAWSVAGGSYEQYF.

This sequence joins TRBV4-3 and TRBJ1-5; 8 nucleotides match TRBD1. The ends lost 5 bases at V and 6 bases at J; junction bases unmatched: 6. CDR1 is LGHNA, CDR2 YSLEER, per germline. CDR3 length: 14 amino acids. The CDR3 region has the DNA TGCGCCAGCAGCTCTGACAGGGGAAGTCAGCCCCAGCATTTT. Translating gives CASSSDRGSQPQHF.

This clone was seen only a few times. The chain has TRBV4-1 and TRBJ2-6; no definite D call. The CDR3 runs 17 residues. Trimming left V 1 base short and J 0 bases short, with 10 bases between. CDR1 is MGHRA and CDR2 is YSYEKL in the germline V gene. CDR3 in amino acids: CASSQGLRSSGANVLTF. Here the CDR3 DNA reads TGCGCCAGCAGCCAAGGTCTTAGGAGCTCTGGGGCCAACGTCCTGACTTTC.

The gene calls are TRBV5-1 and TRBJ1-2; D may be TRBD1 (6 bases). V was cut by 0 bases and J by 2 bases, with 17 bases left in between. This CDR3 region has 17 residues. Per the germline V gene, CDR1 is SGHRS and CDR2 is YFSETQ. Written as DNA, the CDR3 is TGCGCCAGCAGCTTGGCGATGGGGGGGCCTAAAAACTATGGCTACACCTTC. Amino acid sequence: CASSLAMGGPKNYGYTF.